This paragraph covers one TCR beta chain sequence. The multiple sclerosis control group was made up of treatment-naive patients with stable or active relapsing-remitting disease. The data originate from a study of CD8 T cells in Susac syndrome. V was cut by 5 bases and J by 3 bases, with 17 bases left in between. The germline V gene has CDR1 LNHDA and CDR2 SQIVND (reference sequence). The CDR3 has 15 amino acids. An amount of RNA that ranged from roughly 0.5 to 1 ug was reverse transcribed with random hexamers. Across 54 Vbeta and 13 Jbeta, TCR beta CDR3 was amplified with immunoSEQ multiplex PCR. TCRdb used MiXCR to reprocess the immunoSEQ multiplex PCR reads, holding one entry per CDR3 protein. The sample has about 400,000 distinct CDR3 sequences, roughly 85% seen once.

Sequenced: CD8+ T cells from PBMCs. The sequence was obtained from a human donor with multiple sclerosis. V and J are TRBV19 and TRBJ2-7, with D perhaps TRBD2 (5 bases). DNA of the CDR3: TGTGCCAGTAGTCCTTCACCGACGGGATACTACGAGCAGTACTTC. It yields the protein CASSPSPTGYYEQYF.